This T cell receptor beta chain appears in the sequencing data of a study of shared clonotypes between healthy human individuals. The run depth of the assay was deep. This table comes from immunoSEQ multiplex PCR, and its TCRdb copy is limited to in-frame clones, with some not included. The profile covers about half a million clones, with approximately 79% appearing a single time and approximately 12% taken by the ten largest. This clone was found a few times. The target antigen is unknown. The study, taken as a whole, reports: The genetic and exposure-history diversity represented was limited by few donors. Tissues were not sampled, only blood, and their repertoires likely differ. Expectations were that clonotype sharing among donors would be affected by sequencing depth.

Germline CDR1 SGHTA, CDR2 FQGNSA. V gave up 3 bases and J gave up 5 bases, with 5 bases separating them. The CDR3 is 12 residues long. The chain uses TRBV7-2 and TRBJ2-1; D is unresolved. This clonotype was obtained from a woman between 35 and 50 years old in good health. Some clones in this sample may be carry-over from other donors' samples. Sequenced: PBMCs. The CDR3 sequence: CASSFVNNEQFF. CDR3 nucleotide sequence: TGTGCCAGCAGCTTCGTGAACAATGAGCAGTTCTTC.